The 27 T cell receptor beta chains given below trace back to one sample, sequenced in a study of blood T cell repertoires in COVID-19. The assay was immunoSEQ multiplex PCR, and TCRdb's table has in-frame clones only and misses some. This sample has 150,000 to 200,000 clones, with approximately 82% found just once. The specimen sequenced was PBMCs or T cells enriched from blood (not recorded which). The receptors originated from a woman in her fifties or sixties with acute COVID-19.

The V call is TRBV9, the J call TRBJ2-5; D perhaps matches TRBD1 (5 bases). Germline V gene lookup returns CDR1 SGDLS and CDR2 YYNGEE. Trimming left V 3 bases short and J 1 base short, with 16 bases between. CDR3 size: 16 residues. CDR3 DNA: TGTGCCAGCAGCGCCCGCGACAGCCTTTTCCAAGAGACCCAGTACTTC. Protein product: CASSARDSLFQETQYF.

This chain connects TRBV6-1 to TRBJ1-1, with TRBD1 as a possible D gene (5 bases). Germline V lookup: CDR1 MNHNS, CDR2 SASEGT. The CDR3 has 17 residues. V was cut by 0 bases and J by 7 bases, with 21 bases left in between. The CDR3 DNA reads as TGTGCCAGCAGTGAAGCTATGGGTAAGGGGTCGATAGGTGAAGCTTTCTTT. Its protein is CASSEAMGKGSIGEAFF.

This clone appeared many times. The rearrangement links TRBV3-1 (or the pseudogene TRBV3-2) to TRBJ2-1; 7 positions agree with TRBD1. The CDR3 has 15 amino acids. Unmatched junction bases numbered 8, after V lost 0 bases and J lost 9 bases. Germline V gene data show CDR1 as LGHDT and CDR2 as YNNKEL (reference sequence). CDR3 region: CASSQDSTGSSEQFF. As DNA, the CDR3 is TGTGCCAGCAGCCAAGATTCGACAGGGTCCAGTGAGCAGTTCTTC.

The rearrangement links TRBV7-9 to TRBJ2-1; no definite D call. V lost 2 bases to trimming and J lost 1 base, with 6 bases between them. Per germline, CDR1 SEHNR and CDR2 FQNEAQ (reference sequence). The CDR3 covers 14 residues. The CDR3 DNA sequence: TGTGCCAGCAGCTTAACGACATCCTACAATGAGCAGTTCTTC. Encoded protein: CASSLTTSYNEQFF.

The chain has TRBV27 and TRBJ2-7; weak D call: TRBD2 (5 bases). The CDR3 has 14 residues. Trimming removed 0 bases from V and 0 bases from J, with 6 bases in between. Germline assignment: CDR1 MNHEY and CDR2 SMNVEV (reference sequence). CDR3 loop: CASSLSGISYEQYF. CDR3 sequence (DNA): TGTGCCAGCAGTTTATCCGGGATCTCCTACGAGCAGTACTTC.

The gene calls are TRBV7-9 and TRBJ2-2; the D is unclear. The CDR3 consists of 13 residues. V lost 5 bases, J lost 1 base, and 5 bases lay in between. Looked up from germline, CDR1 is SEHNR and CDR2 is FQNEAQ (reference sequence). CDR3 in amino acids: CASSRGNTGELFF. The CDR3 DNA reads TGTGCCAGCAGCCGAGGGAACACCGGGGAGCTGTTTTTT.

This clone showed up just once. As DNA, the CDR3 is TGTGCCAGCAGCTCAACAGGGGACAGTCAGCCCCAGCATTTT. Protein sequence: CASSSTGDSQPQHF. This chain joins TRBV9 and TRBJ1-5, with 7 bases aligning to TRBD1. The V gene end was trimmed by 4 bases and the J gene end by 6 bases; junction bases not matched to a gene: 7. Germline V gives CDR1 SGDLS, CDR2 YYNGEE. The CDR3 runs to 14 residues.

The rearrangement joins TRBV5-1 to TRBJ1-1, with TRBD1 identical over 7 bases. Germline V gene data show CDR1 as SGHRS and CDR2 as YFSETQ. Germline trimming cut 4 bases from V and 4 bases from J; bases unmatched to any gene: 7. The CDR3 loop spans 14 amino acids. For the CDR3, the DNA is TGCGCCAGCAGCCCTGGACAGGTGGCCACTGAAGCTTTCTTT. This translates into CASSPGQVATEAFF. The whole variable domain, filled in from reference TRBV5-1 and TRBJ1-1, reads KAGVTQTPRYLIKTRGQQVTLSCSPISGHRSVSWYQQTPGQGLQFLFEYFSETQRNKGNFPGRFSGRQFSNSRSEMNVSTLELGDSALYLCASSPGQVATEAFFGQGTRLTVV.

The chain recombines TRBV18 with TRBJ1-6, with D perhaps matching TRBD1 (6 bases). Germline lookup yields CDR1 KGHSH and CDR2 LQKENI. The ends were cut back, 5 bases at V and 12 bases at J, with 14 bases in the middle. CDR3 length equals 13 residues. In DNA form, the CDR3 reads TGTGCCAGCTCAACAGGGACCGGCAGACCCCTCCACTTT. Its translation: CASSTGTGRPLHF.

The gene calls are TRBV27 and TRBJ1-3; possibly TRBD1 for D (5 bases). CDR1 is MNHEY and CDR2 is SMNVEV in the germline V gene (reference sequence). V gave up 6 bases and J gave up 0 bases, with 12 bases separating them. The length of the CDR3 is 15 residues. The CDR3 DNA sequence: TGTGCCAGCAGCTGGGGGGGGAACTCTGGAAACACCATATATTTT. This sequence encodes CASSWGGNSGNTIYF.

This clone was counted a single time. V is TRBV7-2 and J is TRBJ1-5, with 8 positions matching TRBD1. The V gene's germline CDR1 is SGHTA and CDR2 FQGNSA. This CDR3 spans 14 amino acids. Unmatched junction bases numbered 1, after V lost 5 bases and J lost 1 base. DNA for the CDR3: TGTGCCAGCAGCAGGACAGGGAGCAATCAGCCCCAGCATTTT. As protein: CASSRTGSNQPQHF.

The chain combines TRBV30 with TRBJ2-1, with TRBD1 matching over 10 bases. Looked up from germline, CDR1 is GTSNPN and CDR2 is SVGIG (reference sequence). V lost 2 bases to trimming and J lost 9 bases; unmatched junction nucleotides: 7. The CDR3 is 14 residues long. The CDR3 is CAWSHGTGAAEQFF. The CDR3 DNA sequence: TGTGCCTGGAGTCACGGGACAGGGGCGGCTGAGCAGTTCTTC.

The V call is TRBV3-1 (or the pseudogene TRBV3-2), the J call TRBJ1-1; unclear D gene. There are 15 residues in the CDR3. Germline values: CDR1 LGHDT, CDR2 YNNKEL (reference sequence). The V end was cut by 4 bases, the J end by 3 bases, with 15 bases between. This CDR3 is CASSPHSRRDTEAFF. CDR3 DNA: TGTGCCAGCAGCCCCCACAGCCGGCGGGACACTGAAGCTTTCTTT.

The rearrangement links TRBV9 to TRBJ1-4; D may be TRBD1 (6 bases). The V gene's germline CDR1 is SGDLS and CDR2 YYNGEE. CDR3 length: 16 residues. V was pared by 4 bases and J by 2 bases, with 15 bases between. DNA of the CDR3: TGTGCCAGCAGCCCCACCCTCGGACAGACTAATGAAAAACTGTTTTTT. The encoded protein is CASSPTLGQTNEKLFF.

The rearrangement joins TRBV5-1 to TRBJ2-5; no reliable D call. V gave up 4 bases and J gave up 1 base, with 11 bases separating them. The CDR3 covers 14 residues. CDR1 is SGHRS, CDR2 YFSETQ, per germline. CDR3: CASSTRGLQETQYF. CDR3 DNA sequence: TGCGCCAGCAGCACCCGCGGCCTCCAAGAGACCCAGTACTTC.

The V call is TRBV30, the J call TRBJ2-7; TRBD1 agrees at 8 bases. CDR1 GTSNPN and CDR2 SVGIG come from the germline V gene (reference sequence). CDR3 length: 13 residues. V gave up 1 base and J gave up 10 bases; unmatched junction bases: 9. The CDR3 DNA sequence: TGTGCCTGGAGTGACGGACAGGGACGGACACAGTACGTC. This translates into CAWSDGQGRTQYV.

This clone was picked up a small number of times. The chain combines TRBV4-1 with TRBJ2-7; no definite D call. Per germline, CDR1 MGHRA and CDR2 YSYEKL. CDR3 length equals 15 residues. V was pared by 1 base and J by 2 bases, with 12 bases between. CDR3 in amino acids: CASSQGHQQTYEQYF. Here the CDR3 DNA reads TGCGCCAGCAGCCAAGGGCATCAACAAACCTACGAGCAGTACTTC.

The J gene is TRBJ1-5, the V gene TRBV19, with D possibly TRBD1 on 6 matching bases. From germline, CDR1 is LNHDA and CDR2 SQIVND (reference sequence). The CDR3 extends over 15 amino acids. The ends were cut back, 6 bases at V and 3 bases at J, with 15 bases in the middle. This CDR3 is CASRIDGQHNQPQHF. The CDR3 DNA is TGTGCCAGTAGAATCGACGGACAGCACAATCAGCCCCAGCATTTT.

This clone was recorded a few times. This chain connects TRBV28 to TRBJ1-1; 8 bases line up with TRBD1. Germline V gene sequence: CDR1 MDHEN, CDR2 SYDVKM. V lost 10 bases, J lost 1 base, and 5 bases stayed unmatched. This CDR3 has 13 amino acids. The DNA of the CDR3 is TGTGCCACCTTAGACAGGGGGAACACTGAAGCTTTCTTT. This gives the protein CATLDRGNTEAFF.

This chain uses TRBV5-1 with TRBJ1-2; 7 bases are a match to TRBD1. Germline V gene data show CDR1 as SGHRS and CDR2 as YFSETQ. The CDR3 length is 13 residues. Losses at the gene ends were 7 bases for V and 7 bases for J; bases not matched to a gene: 10. The CDR3 reads CASAPPRGFGYTF. DNA for the CDR3: TGCGCCAGCGCCCCTCCCAGGGGGTTTGGCTACACCTTC.

The chain joins TRBV24-1 to TRBJ1-4, with TRBD1 as a possible D gene (5 bases). Germline V lookup: CDR1 KGHDR, CDR2 SFDVKD. V shed 2 bases and J shed 8 bases, with 14 bases lying between them. The CDR3 extends over 15 amino acids. CDR3 nucleotides: TGTGCCACCAGTGATTCCAGGGATTCTAGGGAAAAACTGTTTTTT. It translates to CATSDSRDSREKLFF.

V gene TRBV5-1 combines with J gene TRBJ2-2; D is perhaps TRBD2 (5 bases). The CDR3 contains 15 residues. Germline V lookup: CDR1 SGHRS, CDR2 YFSETQ. V lost 2 bases to trimming and J lost 0 bases, with 8 bases between them. In nucleotides, the CDR3 is TGCGCCAGCAGCTTAAACGGGGCGAACACCGGGGAGCTGTTTTTT. Translated: CASSLNGANTGELFF.

The chain has TRBV19 and TRBJ1-6, with TRBD1 as a possible D gene (6 bases). The ends were cut back, 1 base at V and 13 bases at J, with 14 bases in the middle. In germline, CDR1 is LNHDA, CDR2 SQIVND (reference sequence). The CDR3 is 14 amino acids. The CDR3 loop reads CASSIGRGARPLHF. For the CDR3, the DNA is TGTGCCAGTAGTATAGGCAGGGGTGCCCGGCCCCTCCACTTT.

The rearrangement joins TRBV19 to TRBJ1-2; D ambiguous. Germline V lookup: CDR1 LNHDA, CDR2 SQIVND (reference sequence). V shed 3 bases and J shed 3 bases, with 11 bases lying between them. There are 14 residues in the CDR3. In DNA, the CDR3 is TGTGCCAGTAGTATCCCCGGGTACGACTATGGCTACACCTTC. This sequence encodes CASSIPGYDYGYTF.

This clone was seen only once. The chain uses TRBV19 and TRBJ1-2, with D possibly matching TRBD1 (5 bases). This CDR3 has 13 amino acids. The ends were cut back, 7 bases at V and 3 bases at J, with 12 bases in the middle. The germline V gene encodes CDR1 LNHDA and CDR2 SQIVND (reference sequence). As DNA, the CDR3 is TGTGCCAGTACCCTAGGGGAGGACTATGGCTACACCTTC. Translation: CASTLGEDYGYTF.

The chain is built from TRBV28 and TRBJ2-2, with a possible D match to TRBD2 (6 bases). CDR1 and CDR2 from the germline V gene are MDHEN and SYDVKM. With 3 bases removed from V and 5 bases from J, the gap between germline ends came to 16 bases. This CDR3 region has 16 residues. CDR3 in amino acids: CASSFRSAGTTGELFF. CDR3 bases: TGTGCCAGCAGTTTTAGGTCGGCGGGGACGACCGGGGAGCTGTTTTTT.

The V call is TRBV28, the J call TRBJ1-2, with TRBD1 identical over 7 bases. Germline V lookup: CDR1 MDHEN, CDR2 SYDVKM. J lost 6 bases, V lost 7 bases, and 8 bases had no gene match. The CDR3 has 13 residues. The CDR3 DNA reads as TGTGCCAGCATGTTAGGGGGCGAAAATGGCTACACCTTC. This encodes CASMLGGENGYTF.